The clone carrying this T cell receptor (beta chain) was picked up one time. Its antigen is not identified. Each donor was nominally healthy when sampled (though unrecorded immune exposures were likely). Amplification used 60 Vbeta primers and 13 Jbeta primers. Assay: immunoSEQ multiplex PCR; the TCRdb copy retains only in-frame clones and omits some. Among under 75,000 clones listed, 65% to 70% were seen once. V gave up 0 bases and J gave up 4 bases, with 9 bases separating them. The CDR3 is 13 amino acids. Germline V gives CDR1 GTSNPN, CDR2 SVGIG (reference sequence). The data originate from a study of cytomegalovirus exposure and HLA in healthy donors. Study-level results: A previous analysis found most TCR beta V segments productive roughly 87% or roughly 30% of the time.

V and J are TRBV30 and TRBJ1-1; no clear D gene. This clonotype originated in a man aged 35 to 55 in good health and CMV-seropositive. Material for sequencing was PBMCs. The CDR3: CAWSVTSSTEAFF. As DNA, the CDR3 is TGTGCCTGGAGTGTAACGTCGAGCACTGAAGCTTTCTTT. Supplemented by reference TRBV30 and TRBJ1-1, the full variable domain reads SQTIHQWPATLVQPVGSPLSLECTVEGTSNPNLYWYRQAAGRGLQLLFYSVGIGQISSEVPQNLSASRPQDRQFILSSKKLLLSDSGFYLCAWSVTSSTEAFFGQGTRLTVV.